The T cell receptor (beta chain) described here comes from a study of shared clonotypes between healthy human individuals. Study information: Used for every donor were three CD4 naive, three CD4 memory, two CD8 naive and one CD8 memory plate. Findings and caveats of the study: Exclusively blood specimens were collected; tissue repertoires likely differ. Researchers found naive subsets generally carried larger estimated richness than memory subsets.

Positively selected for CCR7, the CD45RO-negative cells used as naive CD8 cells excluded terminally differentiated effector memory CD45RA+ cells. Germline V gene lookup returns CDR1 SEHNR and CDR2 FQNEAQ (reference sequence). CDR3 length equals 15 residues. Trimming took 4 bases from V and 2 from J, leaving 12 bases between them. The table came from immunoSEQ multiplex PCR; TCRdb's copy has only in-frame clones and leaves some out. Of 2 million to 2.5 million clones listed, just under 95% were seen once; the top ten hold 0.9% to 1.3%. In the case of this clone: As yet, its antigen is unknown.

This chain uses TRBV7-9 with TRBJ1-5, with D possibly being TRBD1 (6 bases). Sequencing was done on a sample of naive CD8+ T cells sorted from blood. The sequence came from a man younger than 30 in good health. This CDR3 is CASSSTQGGNQPQHF. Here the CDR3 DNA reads TGTGCCAGCAGCTCGACACAGGGAGGCAATCAGCCCCAGCATTTT.